This is a list of T cell receptor beta chains from one sample in a study of CD8+ T cells in alopecia areata. TCRdb's copy holds only in-frame clones and misses some; the assay was immunoSEQ multiplex PCR. This table has over 100,000 clones, approximately 49% appearing once. This material consisted of CD8+ T cells sorted from blood, taken at week 0. The receptor set was obtained from a human donor with alopecia areata. CDR3s include the opening cysteine and the closing phenylalanine or tryptophan.

J gene,V gene,CDR3 protein
TRBJ1-1,TRBV27,CASSVGGTEAFF
TRBJ2-1,TRBV15,CATGRRGGPNNEQFF
TRBJ2-7,TRBV29-1,CSVEDPVAGGNYEQYF
TRBJ1-1,TRBV27,CASSLQRMNTEAFF
TRBJ2-7,TRBV15,CATSQDPSGFLSYEQYF
TRBJ1-2,TRBV5-1,CASSLTRTGILGYTF
TRBJ2-3,TRBV7-8,CASSLKRPTDTQYF
TRBJ2-1,TRBV7-9,CASSLWEGNEQFF
TRBJ2-7,TRBV6-5,CASSYSGPGGEQYF
TRBJ2-4,TRBV2,CASKSPVGPKNIQYF
TRBJ1-2,TRBV11-2,CASSSGVFYGYTF
TRBJ1-1,TRBV7-9,CASSQGLRSTEAFF
TRBJ2-1,TRBV7-2,CASSSNQGREYNEQFF
TRBJ2-1,TRBV4-1,CASSQRTDAYNEQFF
TRBJ1-1,TRBV7-9,CASVPGINTEAFF
TRBJ1-2,TRBV19,CASSIPGTGNGYTF
TRBJ1-5,TRBV30,CAWSTGDIQPQHF
TRBJ1-2,TRBV25-1,CASAGGYYGYTF
TRBJ2-5,TRBV30,CAWRAGTKGEQYF
TRBJ1-6,TRBV15,CATSRGGENSPLHF
TRBJ2-1,TRBV4-1,CASSLIGSDEQFF
TRBJ1-2,TRBV6-5,CASSYSAGQKYYGYTF
TRBJ2-1,TRBV5-5,CASSPPAQRSLYNEQFF
TRBJ1-5,TRBV6-6,CASIGQDSNQPQHF
TRBJ1-1,TRBV30,CAWSLPTGLRNTEAFF
TRBJ2-2,TRBV6-5,CASSYSIVGGTGELFF
TRBJ2-3,TRBV5-1,CASSLMGQGGTDTQYF
TRBJ2-1,TRBV27,CASHSRSTYNEQFF
TRBJ1-2,TRBV6-5,CASSYGGTNYGYTF
TRBJ1-5,TRBV29-1,CSVVTGALSNQPQHF
TRBJ1-3,TRBV30,CAWTGQPGNTIYF
TRBJ1-2,TRBV13,CASSIGRALYGYTF
TRBJ2-1,TRBV7-9,CASSLLGEQFF
TRBJ2-1,TRBV5-6,CASRYRDRFRNEQFF
TRBJ2-5,TRBV5-6,CASSSGPGGTQYF
TRBJ2-1,TRBV10-3,CAISEGDSYNEQFF
TRBJ2-7,TRBV19,CASSIGTGGTYEQYF